Below are 3 T cell receptor beta chains sequenced from a single sample in a study of beta chain features in type 1 diabetes (dated by TCRdb to the late 2010s). Paper-wide results and their limitations: A moderate but significant shortening of TCRB CDR3 length was observed in type 1 diabetes patients in all four CD4+ subsets.

The library was prepared using the immunoSEQ multiplex PCR assay. All of the isolated RNA was reverse transcribed with the High Capacity cDNA Reverse Transcription Kit, so expressed TCRB transcripts were sequenced. In its TCRdb copy, this immuneACCESS table keeps in-frame sequences only and misses some clones. Where compared with another copy, unresolved V genes explain less than half of these, and the others have no known cause. This sample comprises roughly 350,000 clones, around 10% of them detected only once. The top ten constitute roughly 0.6% of the sample. These receptors' antigens are unknown. The material sequenced was central memory CD4+ T cells from blood. The receptor set was obtained from a man aged 25 to 40 with type 1 diabetes.

The table lists this clone with a few counts. The rearrangement joins TRBV27 to TRBJ2-3; no firm D call. Germline V gene lookup returns CDR1 MNHEY and CDR2 SMNVEV (reference sequence). The CDR3 extends over 13 amino acids. The V and J ends lost 6 bases and 6 bases respectively, with 13 bases between them. CDR3 bases: TGTGCCAGCAGAGACTGGATTGGTGATACGCAGTATTTT. Protein: CASRDWIGDTQYF.

This clone showed up just a few times. The genes are TRBV10-2 and TRBJ2-2; 7 bases are a match to TRBD1. Germline V gene sequence: CDR1 WSHSY, CDR2 SAAADI. There are 15 residues in the CDR3. V shed 10 bases, J shed 2 bases, and the junction held 10 bases outside the gene matches. As DNA, the CDR3 is TGCGCCACCACATCCGGGACAGCCAACACCGGGGAGCTGTTTTTT. This encodes CATTSGTANTGELFF.

The V gene is TRBV6-6, the J gene TRBJ2-7; D may match TRBD1 or TRBD2 (5 bases each). This CDR3 contains 14 residues. The germline V and J ends were trimmed by 9 bases and 1 base, with 16 bases remaining between them. In germline, CDR1 is MNHNY, CDR2 SVGAGI (reference sequence). The CDR3 DNA reads TGTGCCAGTCAATCAAGATGGGGGTCCTACGAGCAGTACTTC. Translating it yields CASQSRWGSYEQYF.